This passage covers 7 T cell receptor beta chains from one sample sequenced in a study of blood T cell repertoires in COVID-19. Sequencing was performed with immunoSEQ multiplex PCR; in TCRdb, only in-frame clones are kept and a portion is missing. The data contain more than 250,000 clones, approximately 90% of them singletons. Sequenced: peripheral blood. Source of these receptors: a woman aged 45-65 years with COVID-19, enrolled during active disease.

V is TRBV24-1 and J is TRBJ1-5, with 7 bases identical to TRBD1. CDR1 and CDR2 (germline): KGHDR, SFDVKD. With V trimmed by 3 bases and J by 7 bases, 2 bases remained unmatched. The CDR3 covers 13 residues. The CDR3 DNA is TGTGCCACCAGTGATACAGGGGCCCAGCCCCAGCATTTT. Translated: CATSDTGAQPQHF.

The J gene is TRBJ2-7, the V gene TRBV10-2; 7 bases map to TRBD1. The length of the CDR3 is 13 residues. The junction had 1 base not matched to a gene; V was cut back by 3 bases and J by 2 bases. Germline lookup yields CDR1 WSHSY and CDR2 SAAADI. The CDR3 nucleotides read TGCGCCAGCAGTGAAAGGGGGCCCTACGAGCAGTACTTC. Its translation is CASSERGPYEQYF.

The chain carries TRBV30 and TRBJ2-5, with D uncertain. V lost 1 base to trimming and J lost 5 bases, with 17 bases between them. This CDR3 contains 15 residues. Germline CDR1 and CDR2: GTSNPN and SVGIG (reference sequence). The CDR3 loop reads CAWSAKRGAPETQYF. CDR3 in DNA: TGTGCCTGGAGTGCCAAAAGAGGCGCACCGGAGACCCAGTACTTC.

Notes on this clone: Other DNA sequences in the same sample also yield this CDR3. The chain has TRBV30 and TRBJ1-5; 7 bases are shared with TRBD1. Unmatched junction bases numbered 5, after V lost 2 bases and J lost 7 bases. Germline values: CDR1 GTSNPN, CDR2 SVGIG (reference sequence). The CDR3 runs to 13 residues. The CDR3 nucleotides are TGTGCCTGGAGTAGACAGGGTGACCAGCCCCAGCATTTT. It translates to CAWSRQGDQPQHF.

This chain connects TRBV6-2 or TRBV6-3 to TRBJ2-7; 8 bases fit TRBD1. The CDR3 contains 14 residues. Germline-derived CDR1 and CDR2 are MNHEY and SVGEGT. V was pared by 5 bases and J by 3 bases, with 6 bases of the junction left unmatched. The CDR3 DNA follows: TGTGCCAGCAGTCCAAGGACAGGGCACTACGAGCAGTACTTC. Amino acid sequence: CASSPRTGHYEQYF.

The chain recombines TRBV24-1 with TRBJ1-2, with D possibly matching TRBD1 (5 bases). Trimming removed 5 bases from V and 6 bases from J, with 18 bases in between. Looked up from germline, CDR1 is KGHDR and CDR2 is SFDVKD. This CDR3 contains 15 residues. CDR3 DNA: TGTGCCACCAGTGGGGTCTGGGGGGTGAGACATGGCTACACCTTC. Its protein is CATSGVWGVRHGYTF.

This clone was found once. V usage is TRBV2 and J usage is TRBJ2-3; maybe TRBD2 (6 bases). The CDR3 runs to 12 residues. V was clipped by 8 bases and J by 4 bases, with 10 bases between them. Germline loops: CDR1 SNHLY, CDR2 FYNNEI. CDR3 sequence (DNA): TGTGCCAGCTGGCGCGGGGCAGATACGCAGTATTTT. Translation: CASWRGADTQYF.